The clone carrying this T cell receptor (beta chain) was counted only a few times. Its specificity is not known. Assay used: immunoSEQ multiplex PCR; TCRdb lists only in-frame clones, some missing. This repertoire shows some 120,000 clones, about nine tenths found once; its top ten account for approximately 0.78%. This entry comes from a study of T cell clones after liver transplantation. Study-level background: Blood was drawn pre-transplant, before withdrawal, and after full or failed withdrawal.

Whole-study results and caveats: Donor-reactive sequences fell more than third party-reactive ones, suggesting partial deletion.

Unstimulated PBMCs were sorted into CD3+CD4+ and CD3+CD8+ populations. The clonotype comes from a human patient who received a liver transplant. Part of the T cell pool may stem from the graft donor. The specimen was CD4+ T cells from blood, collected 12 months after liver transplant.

CDR3 amino acids: CASSFSGREVEQYF. The CDR3 DNA sequence: TGTGCCAGCAGCTTTAGCGGGAGGGAAGTGGAGCAGTACTTC. The chain is built from TRBV7-9 and TRBJ2-7; 11 bases match TRBD2. In germline, CDR1 is SEHNR, CDR2 FQNEAQ (reference sequence). The V gene end was trimmed by 3 bases and the J gene end by 7 bases; junction bases not matched to a gene: 5. The CDR3 is 14 amino acids.